This TCR beta chain is from a study of CD8 T cells in ankylosing spondylitis. A quantitative 5'-RACE method, one with molecular barcodes, was used to make TCR beta libraries. TCRdb re-derived calls from the 5' RACE reads in MiXCR, one entry per CDR3 protein. The profile shows approximately 300,000 distinct CDR3 sequences, around 21% of them singletons. CDR3 length: 13 amino acids. V shed 6 bases and J shed 6 bases, with 18 bases lying between them. The germline V gene has CDR1 SQVTM and CDR2 ANQGSEA. Regarding this clonotype: What it recognizes is unknown.

The study's findings and limits: Several highly homologous variants made up a TCR beta motif that seemed to typify ankylosing spondylitis blood. Researchers reportedly found disease-linked clones significantly enriched in matched ankylosing spondylitis synovial fluid. Existing reports had already noted some motif variants in reactive arthritis synovial fluid and blood.

The TCR sequence derives from a female donor with ankylosing spondylitis or in good health (not recorded which). Specimen: blood, either unsorted or a sorted T cell fraction (not recorded which). The gene calls are TRBV29-1 and TRBJ2-7; D is unresolved. CDR3 sequence reads: CSVGWGLGTEQYF. CDR3 DNA sequence: TGCAGCGTCGGGTGGGGTCTCGGAACCGAGCAGTACTTC.